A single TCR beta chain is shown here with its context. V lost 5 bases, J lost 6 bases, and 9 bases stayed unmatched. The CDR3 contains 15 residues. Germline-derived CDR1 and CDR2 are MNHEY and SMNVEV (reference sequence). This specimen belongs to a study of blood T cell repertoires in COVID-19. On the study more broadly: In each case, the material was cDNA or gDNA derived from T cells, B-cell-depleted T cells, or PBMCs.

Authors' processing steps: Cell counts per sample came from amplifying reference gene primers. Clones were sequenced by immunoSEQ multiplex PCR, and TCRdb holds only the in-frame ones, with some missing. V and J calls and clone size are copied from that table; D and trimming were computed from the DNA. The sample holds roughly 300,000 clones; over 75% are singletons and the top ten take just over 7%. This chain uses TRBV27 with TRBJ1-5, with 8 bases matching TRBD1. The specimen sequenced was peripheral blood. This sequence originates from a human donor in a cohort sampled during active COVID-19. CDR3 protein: CASSPPGQGSQPQHF. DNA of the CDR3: TGTGCCAGCAGTCCGCCTGGACAGGGAAGTCAGCCCCAGCATTTT.